Listed below are T cell receptor beta chains from one sample, sequenced in a study of cytomegalovirus exposure and HLA in healthy donors. Here immunoSEQ multiplex PCR was the method, and the copy in TCRdb shows in-frame clones only, minus some. The profile shows roughly 150,000 clones, more than 75% of them singletons. The sample comprised PBMCs. The receptor source for this set is a man aged 18 to 35 in good health and CMV-seronegative. Each CDR3 is given with its conserved first and last residue. D genes are given only for firm matches. A clone size is listed for some rows: how often the clone was seen (once, few, many), or a class if it is expanded.

clone_size: NA
d_call: TRBD2
v_call: TRBV4-2
j_call: TRBJ2-7
cdr3_aa: CASSQDTGTGLAGSYEQYF
cdr3_nt: TGTGCCAGCAGCCAAGATACCGGGACCGGACTAGCGGGATCCTACGAGCAGTACTTC

clone_size: NA
d_call: NA
v_call: TRBV14
j_call: TRBJ1-2
cdr3_aa: CASSLPTGPNYGYTF
cdr3_nt: TGTGCCAGCAGCCTTCCGACAGGTCCTAACTATGGCTACACCTTC

clone_size: NA
d_call: TRBD1
v_call: TRBV27
j_call: TRBJ2-7
cdr3_aa: CASRRPGQGFIEQYF
cdr3_nt: TGTGCCAGCAGGAGACCGGGACAGGGTTTTATCGAGCAGTACTTC

clone_size: NA
d_call: NA
v_call: TRBV27
j_call: TRBJ2-7
cdr3_aa: CASTDLSTYEQYF
cdr3_nt: TGTGCCAGCACCGATCTATCAACCTACGAGCAGTACTTC

clone_size: NA
d_call: TRBD2
v_call: TRBV10-2
j_call: TRBJ2-1
cdr3_aa: CASSESGGTSARSSYNEQFF
cdr3_nt: TGCGCCAGCAGTGAGTCAGGGGGGACTAGCGCTAGGAGCTCCTACAATGAGCAGTTCTTC

clone_size: NA
d_call: NA
v_call: TRBV4-1
j_call: TRBJ1-4
cdr3_aa: CASSHPAGRLTTNEKLFF
cdr3_nt: TGCGCCAGCAGCCACCCTGCGGGGAGACTCACAACTAATGAAAAACTGTTTTTT

clone_size: NA
d_call: NA
v_call: TRBV4-1
j_call: TRBJ1-5
cdr3_aa: CASSQDRAGQPQHF
cdr3_nt: TGCGCCAGCAGCCAAGATCGGGCAGGGCAGCCCCAGCATTTT

clone_size: NA
d_call: TRBD1
v_call: TRBV5-4
j_call: TRBJ1-2
cdr3_aa: CASSPDRGSNYGYTF
cdr3_nt: TGTGCCAGCAGCCCCGACAGGGGATCTAACTATGGCTACACCTTC

clone_size: NA
d_call: TRBD1
v_call: TRBV2
j_call: TRBJ2-5
cdr3_aa: CASSGDSQETQYF
cdr3_nt: TGTGCCAGCAGCGGGGACAGCCAAGAGACCCAGTACTTC

clone_size: few
d_call: TRBD1
v_call: TRBV13
j_call: TRBJ1-2
cdr3_aa: CASSTDRGTGGYTF
cdr3_nt: TGTGCCAGCAGCACCGACAGGGGCACTGGTGGCTACACCTTC

clone_size: NA
d_call: NA
v_call: TRBV4-3
j_call: TRBJ2-7
cdr3_aa: CASSQDLHGYGQYF
cdr3_nt: TGCGCCAGCAGCCAAGATCTTCACGGGTATGGGCAGTACTTC

clone_size: NA
d_call: NA
v_call: TRBV6-5
j_call: TRBJ2-2
cdr3_aa: CASSYQRSTGELFF
cdr3_nt: TGTGCCAGCAGTTACCAACGCAGCACCGGGGAGCTGTTTTTT

clone_size: NA
d_call: NA
v_call: TRBV6-5
j_call: TRBJ1-1
cdr3_aa: CASSYMAVNTEAFF
cdr3_nt: TGTGCCAGCAGTTACATGGCGGTGAACACTGAAGCTTTCTTT

clone_size: once
d_call: NA
v_call: TRBV19
j_call: TRBJ1-5
cdr3_aa: CASSSRQVSNQPQHF
cdr3_nt: TGTGCCAGTAGTAGTCGACAGGTTAGCAATCAGCCCCAGCATTTT

clone_size: NA
d_call: TRBD1
v_call: TRBV2
j_call: TRBJ2-3
cdr3_aa: CASRQGTGTDTQYF
cdr3_nt: TGTGCCAGCAGACAGGGGACAGGCACAGATACGCAGTATTTT

clone_size: NA
d_call: NA
v_call: TRBV29-1
j_call: TRBJ1-2
cdr3_aa: CSVEEGAVGYTF
cdr3_nt: TGCAGCGTTGAAGAGGGGGCGGTAGGCTACACCTTC

clone_size: NA
d_call: TRBD2
v_call: TRBV4-2
j_call: TRBJ2-2
cdr3_aa: CASRLSTSGGNTGELFF
cdr3_nt: TGTGCCAGCAGGCTTTCGACTAGCGGGGGGAACACCGGGGAGCTGTTTTTT

clone_size: NA
d_call: NA
v_call: TRBV11-2
j_call: TRBJ1-5
cdr3_aa: CASSLGGMGPQHF
cdr3_nt: TGTGCCAGCAGCTTGGGGGGGATGGGGCCCCAGCATTTT

clone_size: NA
d_call: NA
v_call: TRBV18
j_call: TRBJ2-2
cdr3_aa: CASSPSRMDTGELFF
cdr3_nt: TGTGCCAGCTCACCATCCAGGATGGACACCGGGGAGCTGTTTTTT

clone_size: NA
d_call: NA
v_call: TRBV10-3
j_call: TRBJ2-3
cdr3_aa: CAISGLGSAVDTQYF
cdr3_nt: TGTGCCATCAGTGGATTGGGATCAGCGGTAGATACGCAGTATTTT

clone_size: NA
d_call: TRBD2
v_call: TRBV29-1
j_call: TRBJ2-1
cdr3_aa: CSVVAGDPYNEQFF
cdr3_nt: TGCAGCGTTGTAGCGGGAGACCCCTACAATGAGCAGTTCTTC

clone_size: NA
d_call: TRBD1
v_call: TRBV10-2
j_call: TRBJ1-1
cdr3_aa: CASSGRGLNTEAFF
cdr3_nt: TGCGCCAGCAGTGGGAGGGGGCTGAACACTGAAGCTTTCTTT

clone_size: NA
d_call: TRBD1
v_call: TRBV30
j_call: TRBJ1-4
cdr3_aa: CAWSVRRTGDRLFF
cdr3_nt: TGTGCCTGGAGTGTACGCAGGACAGGGGATAGACTGTTTTTT

clone_size: NA
d_call: NA
v_call: TRBV2
j_call: TRBJ2-1
cdr3_aa: CASSLGGDEQFF
cdr3_nt: TGTGCCAGCAGTCTGGGTGGAGATGAGCAGTTCTTC

clone_size: NA
d_call: TRBD1
v_call: TRBV28
j_call: TRBJ1-1
cdr3_aa: CASSLRTGMMNTEAFF
cdr3_nt: TGTGCCAGCAGTTTAAGGACAGGAATGATGAACACTGAAGCTTTCTTT

clone_size: NA
d_call: NA
v_call: TRBV2
j_call: TRBJ1-2
cdr3_aa: CASSEGAGLANYGYTF
cdr3_nt: TGTGCCAGCAGTGAAGGGGCGGGTTTAGCTAACTATGGCTACACCTTC

clone_size: NA
d_call: TRBD1
v_call: TRBV18
j_call: TRBJ2-3
cdr3_aa: CASSSDRSSTDTQYF
cdr3_nt: TGTGCCAGCTCATCGGACAGGTCCAGCACAGATACGCAGTATTTT

clone_size: NA
d_call: TRBD1
v_call: TRBV7-9
j_call: TRBJ2-5
cdr3_aa: CASSPTPGDRVNPETQYF
cdr3_nt: TGTGCCAGCAGCCCTACACCCGGTGACAGGGTTAATCCAGAGACCCAGTACTTC

clone_size: NA
d_call: NA
v_call: TRBV4-3
j_call: TRBJ2-5
cdr3_aa: CASSQDRGRWETQYF
cdr3_nt: TGCGCCAGCAGCCAAGATCGGGGGAGGTGGGAGACCCAGTACTTC

clone_size: NA
d_call: NA
v_call: TRBV19
j_call: TRBJ2-1
cdr3_aa: CASSRGITNNEQFF
cdr3_nt: TGTGCCAGTAGTCGGGGGATTACAAACAATGAGCAGTTCTTC

clone_size: NA
d_call: TRBD2
v_call: TRBV11-1
j_call: TRBJ2-5
cdr3_aa: CASSLYERGETQYF
cdr3_nt: TGTGCCAGCAGCTTATATGAGCGGGGAGAGACCCAGTACTTC

clone_size: NA
d_call: NA
v_call: TRBV6-5
j_call: TRBJ2-7
cdr3_aa: CASSYSRSLYEQYF
cdr3_nt: TGTGCCAGCAGTTACTCTCGCAGTCTCTACGAGCAGTACTTC

clone_size: NA
d_call: TRBD1
v_call: TRBV4-2
j_call: TRBJ2-5
cdr3_aa: CASSPLEGQGISETQYF
cdr3_nt: TGTGCCAGCAGCCCCCTAGAAGGACAGGGTATTTCGGAGACCCAGTACTTC

clone_size: NA
d_call: NA
v_call: TRBV5-4
j_call: TRBJ2-4
cdr3_aa: CASSLYRAGKNIQYF
cdr3_nt: TGTGCCAGCAGCTTGTACAGGGCGGGCAAAAACATTCAGTACTTC

clone_size: NA
d_call: NA
v_call: TRBV6-1
j_call: TRBJ2-5
cdr3_aa: CASSESAVQETQYF
cdr3_nt: TGTGCCAGCAGTGAATCAGCGGTACAAGAGACCCAGTACTTC

clone_size: NA
d_call: NA
v_call: TRBV5-1
j_call: TRBJ2-5
cdr3_aa: CASKDTGAQETQYF
cdr3_nt: TGCGCCAGCAAAGACACAGGAGCACAAGAGACCCAGTACTTC

clone_size: NA
d_call: TRBD2
v_call: TRBV30
j_call: TRBJ2-3
cdr3_aa: CAYPPPRLAGSTDTQYF
cdr3_nt: TGTGCCTACCCTCCCCCTAGGCTAGCGGGGAGCACAGATACGCAGTATTTT